This TCR beta chain was identified in a study of Ad26.COV2.S vaccination and SARS-CoV-2 variants. Treatment given: roughly 18 received Ad26.COV2.S at low or high dose, single or two shots; roughly five received placebo; per-sample allocation not given. Each sample was drawn 63 days after the first injection (of vaccine or placebo). Method: immunoSEQ multiplex PCR; TCRdb's copy keeps in-frame clones and lacks some. The table shows about 400,000 clones, with around 91% occurring only once. Trimming cost V 2 bases and J 3 bases, with 5 bases left between them. This CDR3 is built from 12 residues. Germline CDR1 is LNHDA and CDR2 is SQIVND (reference sequence). As for this clone: Other DNA sequences in this specimen translate into the identical CDR3.

This rearrangement joins TRBV19 to TRBJ2-7, with no clear D. The sequence was collected from a person between 18 and 65 years old who received the Ad26.COV2.S COVID-19 vaccine or a placebo. The source was peripheral blood, collected in a trial of Ad26.COV2.S vaccine versus placebo. The CDR3 sequence: CASSINGYEQYF. DNA for the CDR3: TGTGCCAGTAGTATAAACGGCTACGAGCAGTACTTC.